This TCR beta chain was documented in a study of immune heterogeneity within non-small cell lung tumors. Comments on this clonotype: Its antigen is not known.

Bulk tumor genomic DNA was the template, and each sample received about 600 ng. Multiple biopsies spaced far apart were taken from each primary tumor during surgery. Patients underwent curative surgery for non-small cell lung cancer (untreated and newly diagnosed). Patients newly diagnosed with non-small cell lung cancer and having curative-intent surgery served as donors. TCR beta CDR3 was amplified by multiplex PCR using 32 V and 13 J primers. TCRdb re-analysed the multiplex PCR reads in MiXCR, keeping a single row per CDR3 protein. The table records about 3,400 distinct CDR3 sequences, over 35% of them present only once. Study outcomes and limitations: There were identical dominant CDR3 beta clonotypes recurring across tumor sites within a patient, together with site-unique high-frequency clones. Locally, T-cell clonality showed a moderate but significant correlation with tumor mutational burden measured at the same site (R around 0.35).

Per the germline V gene, CDR1 is SGDLS and CDR2 is YYNGEE. The CDR3 loop spans 16 amino acids. Trimming took 1 base from V and 3 from J; bases not matched to a gene: 5. Source material: lung tumor tissue. The chain has TRBV9 and TRBJ2-3, with TRBD2 identical over 10 bases. The source is an older man with non-small cell lung cancer. The chain's CDR3 is CASSVQTSGLTDTQYF. The CDR3 nucleotides are TGTGCCAGCAGCGTACAGACTAGCGGGCTAACAGATACGCAGTATTTT.